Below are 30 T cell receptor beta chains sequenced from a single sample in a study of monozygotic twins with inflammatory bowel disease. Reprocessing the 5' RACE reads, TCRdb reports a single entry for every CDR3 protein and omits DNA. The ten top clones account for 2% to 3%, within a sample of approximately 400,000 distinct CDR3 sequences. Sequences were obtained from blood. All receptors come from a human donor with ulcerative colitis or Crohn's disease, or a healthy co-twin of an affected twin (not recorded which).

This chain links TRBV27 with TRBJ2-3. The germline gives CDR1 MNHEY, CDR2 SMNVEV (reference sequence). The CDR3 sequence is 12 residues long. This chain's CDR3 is CASTTPVGAQYF.

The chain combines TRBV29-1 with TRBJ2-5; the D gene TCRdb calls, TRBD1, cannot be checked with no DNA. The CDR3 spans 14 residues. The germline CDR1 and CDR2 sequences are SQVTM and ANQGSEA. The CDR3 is CSVEQGGNRETQYF.

CDR3 region: CASSPGAGSFLSYEQYF. The chain has TRBV18 and TRBJ2-7. CDR1 is KGHSH, CDR2 LQKENI, per germline. The CDR3 contains 17 residues.

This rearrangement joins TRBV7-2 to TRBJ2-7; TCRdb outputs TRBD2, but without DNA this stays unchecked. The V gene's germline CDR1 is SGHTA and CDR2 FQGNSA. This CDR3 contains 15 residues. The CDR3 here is CASSLEEGSVYEQYF. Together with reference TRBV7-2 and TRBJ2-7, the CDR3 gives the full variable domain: GAGVSQSPSNKVTEKGKDVELRCDPISGHTALYWYRQSLGQGLEFLIYFQGNSAPDKSGLPSDRFSAERTGGSVSTLTIQRTQQEDSAVYLCASSLEEGSVYEQYFGPGTRLTVT.

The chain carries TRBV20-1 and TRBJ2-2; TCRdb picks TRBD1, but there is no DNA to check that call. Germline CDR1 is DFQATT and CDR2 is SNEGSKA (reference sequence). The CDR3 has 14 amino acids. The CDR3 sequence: CSARTGGGTGELFF.

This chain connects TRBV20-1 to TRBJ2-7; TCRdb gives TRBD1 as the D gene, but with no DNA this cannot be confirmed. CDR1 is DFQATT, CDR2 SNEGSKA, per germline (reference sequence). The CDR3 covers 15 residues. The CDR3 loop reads CSAREFTGGSYEQYF.

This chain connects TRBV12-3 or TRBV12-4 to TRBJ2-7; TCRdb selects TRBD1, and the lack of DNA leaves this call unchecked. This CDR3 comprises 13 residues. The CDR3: CASTPSGSYEQYF.

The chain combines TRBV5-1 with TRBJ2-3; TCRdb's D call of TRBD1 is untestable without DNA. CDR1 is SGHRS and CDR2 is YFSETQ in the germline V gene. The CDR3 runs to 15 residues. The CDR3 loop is CASSSTWTGGDTQYF.

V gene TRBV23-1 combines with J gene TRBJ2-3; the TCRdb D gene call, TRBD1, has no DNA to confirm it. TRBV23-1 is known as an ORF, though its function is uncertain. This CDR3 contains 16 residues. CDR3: CATRIGTPLGTDTQYF.

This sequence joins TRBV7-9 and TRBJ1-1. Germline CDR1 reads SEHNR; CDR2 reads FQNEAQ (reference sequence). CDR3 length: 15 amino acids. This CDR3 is CASSLTGKKNTEAFF.

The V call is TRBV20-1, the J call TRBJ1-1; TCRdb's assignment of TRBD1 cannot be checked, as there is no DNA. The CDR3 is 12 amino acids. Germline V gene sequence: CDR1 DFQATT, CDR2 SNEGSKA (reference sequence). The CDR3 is CSALGGDTEAFF.

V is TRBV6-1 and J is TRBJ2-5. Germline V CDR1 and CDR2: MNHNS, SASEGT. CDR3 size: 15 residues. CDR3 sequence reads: CASSEGQVRQETQYF.

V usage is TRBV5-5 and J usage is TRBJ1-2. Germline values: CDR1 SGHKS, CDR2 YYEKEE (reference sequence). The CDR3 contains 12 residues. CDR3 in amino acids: CASSLDVYGYTF.

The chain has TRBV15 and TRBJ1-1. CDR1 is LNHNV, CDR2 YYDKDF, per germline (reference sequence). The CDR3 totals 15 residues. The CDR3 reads CATSRELGSNTEAFF.

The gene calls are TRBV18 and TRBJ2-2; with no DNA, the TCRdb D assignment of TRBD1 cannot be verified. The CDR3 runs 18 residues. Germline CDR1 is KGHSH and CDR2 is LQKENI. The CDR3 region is CASSPVSSRGQNTGELFF.

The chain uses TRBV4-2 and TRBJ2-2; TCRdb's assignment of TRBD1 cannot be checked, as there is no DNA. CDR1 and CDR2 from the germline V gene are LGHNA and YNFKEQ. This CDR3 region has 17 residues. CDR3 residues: CASSQGPRTGYTGELFF.

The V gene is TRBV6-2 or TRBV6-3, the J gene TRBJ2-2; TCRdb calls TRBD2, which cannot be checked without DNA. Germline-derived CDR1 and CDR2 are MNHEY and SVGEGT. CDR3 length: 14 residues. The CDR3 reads CATTFGGYTGELFF.

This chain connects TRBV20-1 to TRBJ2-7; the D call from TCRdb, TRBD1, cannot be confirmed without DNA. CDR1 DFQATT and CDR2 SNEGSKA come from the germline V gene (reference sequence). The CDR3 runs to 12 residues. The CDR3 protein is CSASPTDYEQYF.

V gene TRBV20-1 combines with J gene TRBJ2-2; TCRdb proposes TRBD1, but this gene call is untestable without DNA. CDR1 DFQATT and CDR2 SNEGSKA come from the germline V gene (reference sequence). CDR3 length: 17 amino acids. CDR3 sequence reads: CSARDPSGGVHTGELFF.

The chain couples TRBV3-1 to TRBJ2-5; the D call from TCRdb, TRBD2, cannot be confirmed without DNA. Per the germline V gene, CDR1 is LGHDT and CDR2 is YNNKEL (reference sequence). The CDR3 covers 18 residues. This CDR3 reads CASSQDLGSRGGQETQYF.

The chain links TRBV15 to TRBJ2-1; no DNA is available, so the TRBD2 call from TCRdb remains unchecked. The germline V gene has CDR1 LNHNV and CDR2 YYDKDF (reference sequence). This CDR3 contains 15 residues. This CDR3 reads CATSRAYGGYNEQFF.

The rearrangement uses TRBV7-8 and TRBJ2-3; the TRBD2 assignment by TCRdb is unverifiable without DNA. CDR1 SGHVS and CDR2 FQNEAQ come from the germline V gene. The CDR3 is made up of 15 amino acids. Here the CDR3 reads CASRIGTRSTDTQYF.

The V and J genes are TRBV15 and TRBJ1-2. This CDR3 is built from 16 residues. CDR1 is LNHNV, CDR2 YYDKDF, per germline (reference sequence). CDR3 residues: CATSKGVTGPLYGYTF. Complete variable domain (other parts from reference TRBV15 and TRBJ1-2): DAMVIQNPRYQVTQFGKPVTLSCSQTLNHNVMYWYQQKSSQAPKLLFHYYDKDFNNEADTPDNFQSRRPNTSFCFLDIRSPGLGDTAMYLCATSKGVTGPLYGYTFGSGTRLTVV.

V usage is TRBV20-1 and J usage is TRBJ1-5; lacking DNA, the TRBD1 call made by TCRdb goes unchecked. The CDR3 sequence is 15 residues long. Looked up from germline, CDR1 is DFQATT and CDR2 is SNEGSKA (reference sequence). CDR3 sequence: CSARSTTGANQPQHF.

The CDR3 sequence: CASSMFGPIEAFF. This chain links TRBV19 with TRBJ1-1. The CDR3 is 13 amino acids. CDR1 and CDR2 from the germline V gene are LNHDA and SQIVND (reference sequence). Full variable domain (missing parts from reference TRBV19 and TRBJ1-1): DGGITQSPKYLFRKEGQNVTLSCEQNLNHDAMYWYRQDPGQGLRLIYYSQIVNDFQKGDIAEGYSVSREKKESFPLTVTSAQKNPTAFYLCASSMFGPIEAFFGQGTRLTVV.

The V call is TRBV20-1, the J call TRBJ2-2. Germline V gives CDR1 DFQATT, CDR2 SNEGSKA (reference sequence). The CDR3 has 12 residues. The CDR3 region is CSADGRTGELFF.

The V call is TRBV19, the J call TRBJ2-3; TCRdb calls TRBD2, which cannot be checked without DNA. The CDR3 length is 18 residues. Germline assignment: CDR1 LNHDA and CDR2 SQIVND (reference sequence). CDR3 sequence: CASSMKRRLASTTDTQYF.

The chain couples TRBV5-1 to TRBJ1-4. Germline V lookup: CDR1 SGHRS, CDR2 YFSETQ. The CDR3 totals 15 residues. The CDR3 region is CASSLAGQANEKLFF.

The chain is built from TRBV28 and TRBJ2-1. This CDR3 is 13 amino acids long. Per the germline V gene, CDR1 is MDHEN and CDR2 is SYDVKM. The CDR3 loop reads CASTLGRYNEQFF.

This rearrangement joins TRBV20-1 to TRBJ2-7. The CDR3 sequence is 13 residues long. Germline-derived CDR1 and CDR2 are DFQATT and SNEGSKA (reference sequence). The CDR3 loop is CSAREYRSYEQYF.